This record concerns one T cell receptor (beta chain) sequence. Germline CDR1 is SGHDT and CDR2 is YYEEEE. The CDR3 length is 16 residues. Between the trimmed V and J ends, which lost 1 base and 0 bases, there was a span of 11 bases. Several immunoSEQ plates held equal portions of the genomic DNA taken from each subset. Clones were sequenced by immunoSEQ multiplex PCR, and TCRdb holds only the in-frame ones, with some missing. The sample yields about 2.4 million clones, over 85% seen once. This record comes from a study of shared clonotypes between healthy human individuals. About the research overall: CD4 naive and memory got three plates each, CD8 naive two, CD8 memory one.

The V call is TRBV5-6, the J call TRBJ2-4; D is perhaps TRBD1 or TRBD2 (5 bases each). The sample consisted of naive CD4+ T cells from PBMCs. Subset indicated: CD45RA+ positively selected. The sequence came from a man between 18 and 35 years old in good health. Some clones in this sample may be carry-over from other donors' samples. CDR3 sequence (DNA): TGTGCCAGCAGCTTGTATGGGGACCTAGCCAAAAACATTCAGTACTTC. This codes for CASSLYGDLAKNIQYF.